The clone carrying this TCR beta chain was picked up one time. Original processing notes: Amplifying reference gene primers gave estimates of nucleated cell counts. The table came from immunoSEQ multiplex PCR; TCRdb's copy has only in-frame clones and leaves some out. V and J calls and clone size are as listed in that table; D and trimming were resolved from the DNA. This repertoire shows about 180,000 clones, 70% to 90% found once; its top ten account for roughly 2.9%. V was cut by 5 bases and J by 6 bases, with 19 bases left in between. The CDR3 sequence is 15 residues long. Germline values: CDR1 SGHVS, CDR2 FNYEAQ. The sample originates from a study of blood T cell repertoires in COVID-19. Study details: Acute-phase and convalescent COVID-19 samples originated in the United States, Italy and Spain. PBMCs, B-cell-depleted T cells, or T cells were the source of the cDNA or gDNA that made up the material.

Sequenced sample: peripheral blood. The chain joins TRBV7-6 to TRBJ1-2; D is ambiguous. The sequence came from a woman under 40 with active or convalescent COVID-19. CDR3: CASSLRGSGFHGYTF. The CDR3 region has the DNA TGTGCCAGCAGCCTAAGAGGGTCGGGGTTTCATGGCTACACCTTC.